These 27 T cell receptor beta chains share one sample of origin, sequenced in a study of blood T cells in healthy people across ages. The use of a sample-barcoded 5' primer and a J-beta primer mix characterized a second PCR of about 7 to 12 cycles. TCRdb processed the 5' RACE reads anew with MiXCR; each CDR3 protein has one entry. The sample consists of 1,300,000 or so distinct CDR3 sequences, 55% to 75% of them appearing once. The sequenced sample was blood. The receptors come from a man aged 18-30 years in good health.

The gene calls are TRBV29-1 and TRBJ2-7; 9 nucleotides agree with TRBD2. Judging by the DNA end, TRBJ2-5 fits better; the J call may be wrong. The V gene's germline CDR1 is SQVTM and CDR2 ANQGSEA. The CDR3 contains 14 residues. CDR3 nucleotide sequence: TGCAGCGTTGTAGGGTTTACTAGCGGGGAGACCCAGTACTTC. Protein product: CSVVGFTSGETQYF.

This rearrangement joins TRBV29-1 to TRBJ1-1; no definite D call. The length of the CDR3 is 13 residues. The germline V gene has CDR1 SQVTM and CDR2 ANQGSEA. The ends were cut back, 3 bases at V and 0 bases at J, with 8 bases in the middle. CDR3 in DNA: TGCAGCGTTGATCCGGGGTTGAACACTGAAGCTTTCTTT. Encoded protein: CSVDPGLNTEAFF.

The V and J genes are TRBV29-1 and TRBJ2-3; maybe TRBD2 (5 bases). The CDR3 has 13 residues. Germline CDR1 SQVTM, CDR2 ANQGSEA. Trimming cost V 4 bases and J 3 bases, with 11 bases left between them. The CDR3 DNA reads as TGCAGCGTTGGAGGGTATATGACAGATACGCAGTATTTT. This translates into CSVGGYMTDTQYF.

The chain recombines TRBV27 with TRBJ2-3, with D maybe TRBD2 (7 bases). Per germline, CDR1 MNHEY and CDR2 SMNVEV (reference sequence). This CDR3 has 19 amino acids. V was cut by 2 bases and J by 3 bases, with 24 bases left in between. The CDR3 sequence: CASSLGSSLRGRATDTQYF. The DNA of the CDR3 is TGTGCCAGCAGTTTAGGTTCTAGTCTTAGGGGGAGGGCTACAGATACGCAGTATTTT.

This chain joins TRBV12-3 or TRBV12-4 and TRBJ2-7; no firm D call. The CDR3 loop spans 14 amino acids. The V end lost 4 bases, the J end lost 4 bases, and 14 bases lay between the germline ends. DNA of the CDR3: TGTGCCAGCAGTTGGACGGTACAATCTTACGAGCAGTACTTC. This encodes CASSWTVQSYEQYF.

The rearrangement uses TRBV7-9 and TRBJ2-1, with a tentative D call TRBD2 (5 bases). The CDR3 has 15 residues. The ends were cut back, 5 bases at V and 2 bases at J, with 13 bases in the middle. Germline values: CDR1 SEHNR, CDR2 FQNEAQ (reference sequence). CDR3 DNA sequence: TGTGCCAGCAGCCACTCTAGCAGTCCCTACAATGAGCAGTTCTTC. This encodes CASSHSSSPYNEQFF.

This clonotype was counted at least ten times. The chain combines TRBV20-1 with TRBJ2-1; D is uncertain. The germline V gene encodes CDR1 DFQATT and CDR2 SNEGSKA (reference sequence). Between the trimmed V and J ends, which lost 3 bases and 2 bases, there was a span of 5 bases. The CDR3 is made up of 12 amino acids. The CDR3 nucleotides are TGCAGTGCTAGGGGTACCTACAATGAGCAGTTCTTC. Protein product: CSARGTYNEQFF.

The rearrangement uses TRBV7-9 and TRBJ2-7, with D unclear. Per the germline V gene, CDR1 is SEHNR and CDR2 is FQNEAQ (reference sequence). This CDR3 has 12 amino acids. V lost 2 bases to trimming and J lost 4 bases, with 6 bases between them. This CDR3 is CASSLNMYEQYF. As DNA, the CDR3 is TGTGCCAGCAGCTTAAACATGTACGAGCAGTACTTC.

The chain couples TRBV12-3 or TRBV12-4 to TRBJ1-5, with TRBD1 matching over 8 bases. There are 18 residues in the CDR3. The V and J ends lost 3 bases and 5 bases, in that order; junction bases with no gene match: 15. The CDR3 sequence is CASSLGQGARVGDQPQHF. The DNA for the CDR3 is TGTGCCAGCAGTTTGGGCCAGGGGGCGCGAGTAGGGGATCAGCCCCAGCATTTT.

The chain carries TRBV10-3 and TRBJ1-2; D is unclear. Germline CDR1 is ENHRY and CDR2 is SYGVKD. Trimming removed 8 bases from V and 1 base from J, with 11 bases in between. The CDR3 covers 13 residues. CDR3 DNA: TGTGCCATCGGGAGGGTGCGTAACTATGGCTACACCTTC. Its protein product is CAIGRVRNYGYTF.

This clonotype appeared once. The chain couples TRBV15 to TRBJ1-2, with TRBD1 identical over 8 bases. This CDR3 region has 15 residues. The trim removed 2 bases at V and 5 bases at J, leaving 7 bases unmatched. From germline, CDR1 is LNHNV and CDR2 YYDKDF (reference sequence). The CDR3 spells CATSRTTGGAYGYTF. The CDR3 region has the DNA TGTGCCACCAGCAGAACCACAGGGGGAGCGTATGGCTACACCTTC.

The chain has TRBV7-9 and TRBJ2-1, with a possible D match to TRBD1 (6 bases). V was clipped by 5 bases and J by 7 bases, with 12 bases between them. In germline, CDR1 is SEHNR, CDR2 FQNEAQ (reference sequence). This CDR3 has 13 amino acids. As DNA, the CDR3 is TGTGCCAGCAGCGCCGGACAGTGGAATGAGCAGTTCTTC. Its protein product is CASSAGQWNEQFF.

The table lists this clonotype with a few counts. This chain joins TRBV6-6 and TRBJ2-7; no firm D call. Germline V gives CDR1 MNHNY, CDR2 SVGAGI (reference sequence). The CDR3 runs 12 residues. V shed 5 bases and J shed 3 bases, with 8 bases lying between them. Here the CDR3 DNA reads TGTGCCAGCAGTCCAGAAAACTACGAGCAGTACTTC. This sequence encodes CASSPENYEQYF.

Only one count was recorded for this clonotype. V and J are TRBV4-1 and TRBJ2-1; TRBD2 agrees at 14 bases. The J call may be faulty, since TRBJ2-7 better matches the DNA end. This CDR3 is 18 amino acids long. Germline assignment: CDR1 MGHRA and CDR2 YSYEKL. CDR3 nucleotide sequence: TGCGCCAGCAGACGGACTAGCGGGGGGCCGAGCTCCTACAATGAGCAGTACTTC. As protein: CASRRTSGGPSSYNEQYF.

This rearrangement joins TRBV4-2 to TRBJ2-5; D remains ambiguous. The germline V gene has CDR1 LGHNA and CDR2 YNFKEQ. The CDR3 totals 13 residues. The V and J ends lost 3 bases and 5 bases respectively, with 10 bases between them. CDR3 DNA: TGTGCCAGCAGCCAGTCTATTGGGGAGACCCAGTACTTC. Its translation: CASSQSIGETQYF.

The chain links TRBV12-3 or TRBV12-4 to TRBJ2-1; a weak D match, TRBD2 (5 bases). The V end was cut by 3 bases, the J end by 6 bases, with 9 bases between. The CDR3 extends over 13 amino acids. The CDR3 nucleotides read TGTGCCAGCAGTTTGGATGCGGGCAATGAGCAGTTCTTC. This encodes CASSLDAGNEQFF.

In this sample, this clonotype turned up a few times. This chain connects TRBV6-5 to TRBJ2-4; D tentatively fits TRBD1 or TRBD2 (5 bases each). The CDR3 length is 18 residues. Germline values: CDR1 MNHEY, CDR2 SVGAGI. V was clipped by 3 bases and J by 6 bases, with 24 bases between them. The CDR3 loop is CASSYSGTTSFGGNIQYF. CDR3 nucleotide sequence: TGTGCCAGCAGTTATTCCGGGACGACCTCCTTTGGGGGAAACATTCAGTACTTC.

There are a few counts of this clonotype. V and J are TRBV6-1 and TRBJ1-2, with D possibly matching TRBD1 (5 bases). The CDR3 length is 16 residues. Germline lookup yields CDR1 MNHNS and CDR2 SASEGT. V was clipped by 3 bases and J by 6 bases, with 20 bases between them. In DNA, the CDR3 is TGTGCCAGCAGTGAGTTGGAATTGGGGGGATCGGATGGCTACACCTTC. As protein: CASSELELGGSDGYTF.

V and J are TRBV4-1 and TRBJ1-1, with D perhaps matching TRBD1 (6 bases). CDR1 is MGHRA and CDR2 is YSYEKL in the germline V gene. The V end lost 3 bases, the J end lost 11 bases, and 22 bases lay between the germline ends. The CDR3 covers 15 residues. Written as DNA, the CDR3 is TGCGCCAGCAGCCACCCGCAGGGGACGGACCGCATGGCTTTCTTT. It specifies CASSHPQGTDRMAFF.

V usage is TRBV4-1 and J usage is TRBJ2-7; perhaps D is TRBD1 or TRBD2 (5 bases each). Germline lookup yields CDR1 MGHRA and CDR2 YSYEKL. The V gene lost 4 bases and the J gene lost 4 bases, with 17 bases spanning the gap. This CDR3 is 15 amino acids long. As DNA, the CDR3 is TGCGCCAGCAGCCGGGACCGCATCCCTGGTTACGAGCAGTACTTC. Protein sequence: CASSRDRIPGYEQYF.

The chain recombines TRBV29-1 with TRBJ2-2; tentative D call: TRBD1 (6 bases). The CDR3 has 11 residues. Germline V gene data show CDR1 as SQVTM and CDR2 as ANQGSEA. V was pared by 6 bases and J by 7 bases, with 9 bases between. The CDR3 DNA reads TGCAGCGTCAACAGGGTCGGGGAGCTGTTTTTT. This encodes CSVNRVGELFF.

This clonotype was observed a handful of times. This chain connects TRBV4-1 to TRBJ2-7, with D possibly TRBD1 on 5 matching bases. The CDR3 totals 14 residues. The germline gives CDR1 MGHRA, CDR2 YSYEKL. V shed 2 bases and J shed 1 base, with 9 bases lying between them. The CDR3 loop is CASSQSPGSYEQYF. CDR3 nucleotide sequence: TGCGCCAGCAGCCAATCGCCAGGGTCCTACGAGCAGTACTTC.

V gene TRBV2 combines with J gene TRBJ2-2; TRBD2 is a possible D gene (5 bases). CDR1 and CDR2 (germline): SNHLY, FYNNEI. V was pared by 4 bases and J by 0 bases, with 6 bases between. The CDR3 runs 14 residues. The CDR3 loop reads CASSARANTGELFF. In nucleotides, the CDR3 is TGTGCCAGCAGTGCGCGGGCGAACACCGGGGAGCTGTTTTTT.

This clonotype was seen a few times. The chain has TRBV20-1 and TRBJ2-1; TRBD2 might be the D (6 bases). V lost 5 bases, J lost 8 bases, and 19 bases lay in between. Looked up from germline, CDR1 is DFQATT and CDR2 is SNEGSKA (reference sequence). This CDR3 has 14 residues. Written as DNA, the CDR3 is TGCAGTGCTCTCCGACTAGGCCCCCGGGATGAGCAGTTCTTC. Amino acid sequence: CSALRLGPRDEQFF.

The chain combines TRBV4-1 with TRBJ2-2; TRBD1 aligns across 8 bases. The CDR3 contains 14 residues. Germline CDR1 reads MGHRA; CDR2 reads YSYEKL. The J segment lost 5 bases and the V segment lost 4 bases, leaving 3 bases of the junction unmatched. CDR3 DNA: TGCGCCAGCAGCCCGTGGACAGGGACCGGGGAGCTGTTTTTT. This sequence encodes CASSPWTGTGELFF.

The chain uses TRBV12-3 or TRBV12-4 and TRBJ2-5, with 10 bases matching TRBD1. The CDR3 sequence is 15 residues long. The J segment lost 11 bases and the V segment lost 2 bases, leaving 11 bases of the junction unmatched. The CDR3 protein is CASSLKDRGYNEQYF. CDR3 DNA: TGTGCCAGCAGTTTAAAGGACAGGGGGTACAATGAGCAGTACTTC.

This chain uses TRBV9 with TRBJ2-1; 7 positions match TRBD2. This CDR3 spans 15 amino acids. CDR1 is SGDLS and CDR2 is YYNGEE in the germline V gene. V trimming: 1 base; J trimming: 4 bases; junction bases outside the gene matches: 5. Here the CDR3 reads CASSVREGTYNEQFF. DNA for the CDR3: TGTGCCAGCAGCGTAAGGGAGGGGACTTACAATGAGCAGTTCTTC.